Listed here are 14 T cell receptor beta chains from one sample, sequenced in a study of high-grade serous ovarian cancer treatment subgroups. Tumor tissue was taken before any definitive surgery or chemotherapy was given. Profiling relied on immunoSEQ multiplex PCR, and the TCRdb table lists in-frame clones only, not all of them. The sample includes fewer than 1,000 clones, approximately 63% of them seen just once. Source material: tumor tissue. Every receptor here comes from a human donor with high-grade serous ovarian cancer.

The chain recombines TRBV9 with TRBJ1-2, with no clear D. The CDR3 consists of 13 residues. V was cut by 0 bases and J by 4 bases, with 7 bases left in between. Germline assignment: CDR1 SGDLS and CDR2 YYNGEE. The CDR3 DNA is TGTGCCAGCAGCGTAGATTCAGCCTATGGCTACACCTTC. This codes for CASSVDSAYGYTF.

The chain has TRBV19 and TRBJ1-1; 7 bases fit TRBD1. With 5 bases clipped from V and 1 base from J, the junction kept 7 bases outside the gene matches. Germline V gives CDR1 LNHDA, CDR2 SQIVND (reference sequence). This CDR3 spans 15 amino acids. Here the CDR3 DNA reads TGTGCCAGTAGTGCGCCGGGACAGCGGAACACTGAAGCTTTCTTT. This gives the protein CASSAPGQRNTEAFF. The full variable domain, completed using reference TRBV19 and TRBJ1-1, is DGGITQSPKYLFRKEGQNVTLSCEQNLNHDAMYWYRQDPGQGLRLIYYSQIVNDFQKGDIAEGYSVSREKKESFPLTVTSAQKNPTAFYLCASSAPGQRNTEAFFGQGTRLTVV.

The V and J genes are TRBV7-9 and TRBJ1-2, with 9 bases matching TRBD1. Losses at the gene ends were 6 bases for V and 6 bases for J; bases not matched to a gene: 5. This CDR3 has 13 amino acids. Germline-derived CDR1 and CDR2 are SEHNR and FQNEAQ (reference sequence). CDR3 sequence: CASSLTGGDGYTF. The CDR3 region has the DNA TGTGCCAGCAGTCTGACAGGGGGGGATGGCTACACCTTC.

This chain uses TRBV9 with TRBJ2-1, with 13 bases identical to TRBD2. The CDR3 sequence is 17 residues long. After removal of 2 bases from V and 5 bases from J, the junction contained 7 bases not matched to a gene. Germline-derived CDR1 and CDR2 are SGDLS and YYNGEE. CDR3 bases: TGTGCCAGCAGCGTCGGACTAGCGGGAGCCGTCGACAATGAGCAGTTCTTC. Amino acids: CASSVGLAGAVDNEQFF. The full variable domain, rest sourced from reference TRBV9 and TRBJ2-1, is DSGVTQTPKHLITATGQRVTLRCSPRSGDLSVYWYQQSLDQGLQFLIQYYNGEERAKGNILERFSAQQFPDLHSELNLSSLELGDSALYFCASSVGLAGAVDNEQFFGPGTRLTVL.

The chain couples TRBV12-5 to TRBJ2-2, with D maybe TRBD1 (5 bases). The ends were cut back, 3 bases at V and 1 base at J, with 15 bases in the middle. Per the germline V gene, CDR1 is LGHNT and CDR2 is FRNRAP. CDR3 size: 17 residues. Here the CDR3 reads CASGFMRGAQNTGELFF. CDR3 nucleotide sequence: TGTGCTAGTGGTTTTATGCGTGGGGCACAGAACACCGGGGAGCTGTTTTTT.

The chain carries TRBV5-1 and TRBJ2-7; TRBD1 aligns across 10 bases. Per germline, CDR1 SGHRS and CDR2 YFSETQ. After removal of 4 bases from V and 2 bases from J, the junction contained 3 bases not matched to a gene. The CDR3 spans 14 residues. CDR3 sequence reads: CASSLGTGAYEQYF. CDR3 DNA: TGCGCCAGCAGCCTCGGGACAGGGGCCTACGAGCAGTACTTC.

There are a few counts of this clone. V gene TRBV10-3 combines with J gene TRBJ2-5; 14 nucleotides line up with TRBD2. Germline assignment: CDR1 ENHRY and CDR2 SYGVKD. J was trimmed by 3 bases and V by 2 bases; bases with no gene match: 11. There are 19 residues in the CDR3. Written as DNA, the CDR3 is TGTGCCATCAGTGAGCCAAATACACCGGGACTAGCGGGAGAAGAGACCCAGTACTTC. This encodes CAISEPNTPGLAGEETQYF.

The chain joins TRBV27 to TRBJ2-7, with 8 bases fitting TRBD1. CDR3 length: 15 residues. CDR1 is MNHEY and CDR2 is SMNVEV in the germline V gene (reference sequence). Trimming cost V 10 bases and J 0 bases; bases outside gene matches: 11. The chain's CDR3 is CATGLLGTGSYEQYF. CDR3 sequence (DNA): TGTGCCACGGGGCTTCTCGGGACAGGCTCCTACGAGCAGTACTTC.

The CDR3, as DNA: TGTGCCAGTAGTATACGGGGGTTTTTAGCGGGTGCCACAGATACGCAGTATTTT. It translates to CASSIRGFLAGATDTQYF. The chain recombines TRBV19 with TRBJ2-3, with 7 nucleotides matching TRBD2. The CDR3 is made up of 18 amino acids. The J segment lost 2 bases and the V segment lost 2 bases, leaving 13 bases of the junction unmatched. The germline V gene has CDR1 LNHDA and CDR2 SQIVND (reference sequence). The variable domain in full, with the rest retrieved from reference TRBV19 and TRBJ2-3, is DGGITQSPKYLFRKEGQNVTLSCEQNLNHDAMYWYRQDPGQGLRLIYYSQIVNDFQKGDIAEGYSVSREKKESFPLTVTSAQKNPTAFYLCASSIRGFLAGATDTQYFGPGTRLTVL.

This chain connects TRBV6-4 to TRBJ2-1; D may be TRBD1 (6 bases). CDR1 and CDR2 (germline): MRHNA, SNTAGT. The CDR3 length is 15 residues. Between the trimmed V and J ends, which lost 8 bases and 0 bases, there was a span of 14 bases. The CDR3 protein is CASREDSSSYNEQFF. DNA of the CDR3: TGTGCCAGCCGAGAGGACAGTAGCTCCTACAATGAGCAGTTCTTC.

The chain carries TRBV6-6 and TRBJ1-2; 7 nucleotides line up with TRBD1. Germline values: CDR1 MNHNY, CDR2 SVGAGI (reference sequence). With 10 bases clipped from V and 3 bases from J, the junction kept 11 bases outside the gene matches. This CDR3 is 14 amino acids long. CDR3 nucleotide sequence: TGTGCCACCGGGGAGAGGCAGGGGGACTATGGCTACACCTTC. This translates into CATGERQGDYGYTF.

The rearrangement links TRBV6-6 to TRBJ1-6; 8 nucleotides agree with TRBD1. The J segment lost 9 bases and the V segment lost 8 bases, leaving 9 bases of the junction unmatched. The CDR3 has 14 amino acids. Germline CDR1 is MNHNY and CDR2 is SVGAGI (reference sequence). The CDR3: CASGIGTGPSPLHF. As DNA, the CDR3 is TGTGCCAGCGGAATCGGGACAGGCCCTTCACCCCTCCACTTT.

The chain carries TRBV20-1 and TRBJ2-5; D is perhaps TRBD1 (5 bases). This CDR3 spans 11 amino acids. The germline V and J ends were trimmed by 5 bases and 9 bases, with 13 bases remaining between them. Germline values: CDR1 DFQATT, CDR2 SNEGSKA (reference sequence). DNA of the CDR3: TGCAGTGCTCCCCTGGTAGGGGCCCAGTACTTC. Translation gives CSAPLVGAQYF.

This chain joins TRBV29-1 and TRBJ2-7; D may be TRBD2 (5 bases). This CDR3 region has 12 residues. The germline V gene encodes CDR1 SQVTM and CDR2 ANQGSEA. V was pared by 1 base and J by 5 bases, with 9 bases between. The chain's CDR3 is CSVEGGFHEQYF. As DNA, the CDR3 is TGCAGCGTTGAAGGAGGGTTCCACGAGCAGTACTTC.